The 29 T cell receptor beta chains below come from one sample, sequenced in a study of blood T cell repertoires in COVID-19. The protocol was immunoSEQ multiplex PCR, while the TCRdb copy is restricted to in-frame clones and leaves out a portion. The sample includes 190,000 or so clones, 70% to 90% of them seen just once. Sequenced input: peripheral blood. The receptors shown here come from a woman aged 80 or older with acute or convalescent COVID-19.

This rearrangement joins TRBV19 to TRBJ2-2, with D uncertain. CDR1 is LNHDA, CDR2 SQIVND, per germline (reference sequence). The V and J ends lost 2 bases and 6 bases respectively, with 7 bases between them. The CDR3 length is 13 residues. Here the CDR3 reads CASSISAAGELFF. The CDR3 DNA reads TGTGCCAGTAGTATATCCGCAGCCGGGGAGCTGTTTTTT.

The rearrangement links TRBV7-2 to TRBJ2-3; 8 nucleotides align to TRBD2. Trimming at V came to 3 bases and at J to 3 bases, leaving 5 bases not matched to a gene. CDR3 length: 15 residues. Germline CDR1 and CDR2: SGHTA and FQGNSA. CDR3 residues: CASSFKASGTDTQYF. The DNA of the CDR3 is TGTGCCAGCAGCTTTAAGGCTAGCGGGACAGATACGCAGTATTTT.

This chain links TRBV7-9 with TRBJ2-7; 8 nucleotides align to TRBD1. Germline V lookup: CDR1 SEHNR, CDR2 FQNEAQ (reference sequence). The CDR3 extends over 16 amino acids. Germline trimming cut 4 bases from V and 0 bases from J; bases unmatched to any gene: 8. This CDR3 reads CASSSYRGRSSYEQYF. In nucleotides, the CDR3 is TGTGCCAGCAGCTCCTACAGGGGGAGAAGCTCCTACGAGCAGTACTTC.

The chain employs TRBV10-3 and TRBJ1-2; TRBD1 agrees at 9 bases. V lost 0 bases to trimming and J lost 0 bases; unmatched junction nucleotides: 5. The CDR3 is made up of 17 amino acids. Per germline, CDR1 ENHRY and CDR2 SYGVKD. The CDR3 DNA reads TGTGCCATCAGTGAGTCGATCGACAGGGGGGCTAACTATGGCTACACCTTC. Its protein product is CAISESIDRGANYGYTF.

This clone was found a few times. The CDR3 nucleotides read TGCGCCAGCAGCTCGGAGGGCAATGCGGGACAGATTAGCGATGAGCAGTTCTTC. It encodes CASSSEGNAGQISDEQFF. The V call is TRBV5-1, the J call TRBJ2-1, with D possibly TRBD1 on 7 matching bases. With 3 bases removed from V and 8 bases from J, the gap between germline ends came to 27 bases. This CDR3 is 18 amino acids long. Germline lookup yields CDR1 SGHRS and CDR2 YFSETQ.

The chain is built from TRBV4-1 and TRBJ2-6; 9 positions match TRBD1. Germline V gene data show CDR1 as MGHRA and CDR2 as YSYEKL. The CDR3 sequence is 18 residues long. V was clipped by 0 bases and J by 3 bases; unmatched bases: 6. CDR3 in DNA: TGCGCCAGCAGCCAAGAGTTCCGGACAGGGGTTGGGGCCAACGTCCTGACTTTC. Protein: CASSQEFRTGVGANVLTF.

Remarks on this clone: The sample holds other DNA sequences that translate to the same CDR3. The chain recombines TRBV27 with TRBJ1-5; 8 bases are shared with TRBD1. The CDR3 runs 15 residues. Per the germline V gene, CDR1 is MNHEY and CDR2 is SMNVEV (reference sequence). J gave up 1 base and V 2 bases, and 1 base lay outside the gene matches. The CDR3 bases are TGTGCCAGCAGTTTAGGACAGGGCAGCAATCAGCCCCAGCATTTT. It yields the protein CASSLGQGSNQPQHF.

This chain links TRBV7-7 with TRBJ2-5; 11 bases are a match to TRBD2. The germline CDR1 and CDR2 sequences are SSHAT and FNYEAQ (reference sequence). This CDR3 has 15 residues. Trimming removed 5 bases from V and 2 bases from J; junction bases left unmatched: 4. The DNA of the CDR3 is TGTGCCAGCAGCCCGGGACTAGCGGATCAAGAGACCCAGTACTTC. It specifies CASSPGLADQETQYF.

The chain employs TRBV7-2 and TRBJ2-3, with 11 positions matching TRBD2. Looked up from germline, CDR1 is SGHTA and CDR2 is FQGNSA. With V trimmed by 5 bases and J by 4 bases, 5 bases remained unmatched. The CDR3 consists of 15 residues. The CDR3 region is CASSATSGRPDTQYF. CDR3 in DNA: TGTGCCAGCAGCGCAACTAGCGGGAGACCAGATACGCAGTATTTT.

The chain links TRBV6-2 or TRBV6-3 to TRBJ1-2; D gene unclear. In germline, CDR1 is MNHEY, CDR2 SVGEGT. V was cut by 4 bases and J by 6 bases, with 12 bases left in between. CDR3 length equals 13 residues. The CDR3 region has the DNA TGTGCCAGCAGTTTCGGGTGGCGGGATGGCTACACCTTC. It translates to CASSFGWRDGYTF.

This chain joins TRBV7-3 and TRBJ2-3; TRBD2 aligns across 12 bases. CDR1 and CDR2 from the germline V gene are SGHTA and FQGTGA. V lost 5 bases and J lost 8; bases outside the gene matches: 11. The CDR3 has 16 amino acids. The CDR3 nucleotides read TGTGCCAGCAGCGTCCTAGCGGGAGGGGATGGGGGTACGCAGTATTTT. Amino acids: CASSVLAGGDGGTQYF.

V gene TRBV6-5 combines with J gene TRBJ1-1; no reliable D call. The V gene lost 4 bases and the J gene lost 2 bases, with 5 bases spanning the gap. The length of the CDR3 is 12 residues. Per germline, CDR1 MNHEY and CDR2 SVGAGI. CDR3 sequence reads: CASSSINTEAFF. The CDR3 bases are TGTGCCAGCAGTTCTATCAACACTGAAGCTTTCTTT.

The count of this clone is one. Distinct nucleotide sequences in the sample also encode this CDR3. V is TRBV19 and J is TRBJ2-7; perhaps TRBD1 as D (6 bases). The CDR3 is 14 residues long. CDR1 is LNHDA and CDR2 is SQIVND in the germline V gene (reference sequence). V lost 3 bases and J lost 1, with 10 bases in between. The CDR3 is CASSIGGGSYEQYF. DNA of the CDR3: TGTGCCAGTAGTATTGGGGGCGGATCCTACGAGCAGTACTTC.

V is TRBV14 and J is TRBJ2-2, with 9 bases that match TRBD1. J was trimmed by 6 bases and V by 4 bases; bases with no gene match: 12. Germline lookup yields CDR1 SGHDN and CDR2 FVKESK. The CDR3 sequence is 17 residues long. The CDR3 nucleotides read TGTGCCAGCAGCCTGGTGGGCGGGACAGGGTTCGCCGGGGAGCTGTTTTTT. Its translation is CASSLVGGTGFAGELFF.

The chain has TRBV5-4 and TRBJ2-1; 7 bases are shared with TRBD1. V lost 2 bases to trimming and J lost 5 bases; unmatched junction nucleotides: 7. This CDR3 is built from 15 residues. Germline CDR1 reads SGHNT; CDR2 reads YYREEE (reference sequence). In DNA form, the CDR3 reads TGTGCCAGCAGCTTTTTAGGTCAGGGGGACAATGAGCAGTTCTTC. Its translation: CASSFLGQGDNEQFF. The full variable domain, in which reference TRBV5-4 and TRBJ2-1 provide the parts outside the CDR3, is ETGVTQSPTHLIKTRGQQVTLRCSSQSGHNTVSWYQQALGQGPQFIFQYYREEENGRGNFPPRFSGLQFPNYSSELNVNALELDDSALYLCASSFLGQGDNEQFFGPGTRLTVL.

The DNA for the CDR3 is TGTGCCAGTAGTATTCGACAGTCCAGGGGGGAGACTGAAGCTTTCTTT. It translates to CASSIRQSRGETEAFF. The chain has TRBV19 and TRBJ1-1; 7 nucleotides line up with TRBD1. The germline CDR1 and CDR2 sequences are LNHDA and SQIVND (reference sequence). This CDR3 is built from 16 residues. V dropped 3 bases and J dropped 5; count of bases not matched to a gene: 12.

This clone appeared a single time. J is TRBJ1-1 and V is TRBV7-5; TRBD1 is taken as the D call from the table, unchecked against the DNA. TRBV7-5 is reported as a pseudogene. CDR3 length: 12 amino acids. CDR3 coding DNA: TGTGCCAGAAGCTTAGACATCACTGAAGCTTTCTTT. This gives the protein CARSLDITEAFF.

V is TRBV7-9 and J is TRBJ2-2, with 7 bases lining up with TRBD1. CDR3 size: 14 residues. The junction had 4 bases not matched to a gene; V was cut back by 5 bases and J by 4 bases. CDR1 and CDR2 (germline): SEHNR, FQNEAQ (reference sequence). CDR3 amino acids: CASSMRTGTGELFF. The CDR3 coding sequence is TGTGCCAGCAGCATGCGGACAGGCACCGGGGAGCTGTTTTTT.

In nucleotides, the CDR3 is TGTGCCAGCAGCTTTACCAGGAAAGGCAATCAGCCCCAGCATTTT. Translated: CASSFTRKGNQPQHF. The chain links TRBV5-8 to TRBJ1-5, with D unclear. Germline V gene lookup returns CDR1 SGHTS and CDR2 YDEGEE. The V and J ends lost 2 bases and 2 bases respectively, with 11 bases between them. There are 15 residues in the CDR3.

The rearrangement uses TRBV5-1 and TRBJ2-3; D is unclear. The CDR3 is 14 amino acids. V shed 1 base and J shed 3 bases, with 9 bases lying between them. CDR1 and CDR2 from the germline V gene are SGHRS and YFSETQ. The CDR3 loop reads CASSLLKPTDTQYF. CDR3 nucleotide sequence: TGCGCCAGCAGCTTGTTAAAGCCAACAGATACGCAGTATTTT.

The CDR3 DNA is TGTGCCAGCAGCTTAGTATCCGGGTCGGGCACTGAAGCTTTCTTT. This codes for CASSLVSGSGTEAFF. The rearrangement uses TRBV7-9 and TRBJ1-1; D ambiguous. CDR1 and CDR2 from the germline V gene are SEHNR and FQNEAQ (reference sequence). This CDR3 is built from 15 residues. Deletions cut 1 base from V and 4 bases from J, with 13 bases between.

CDR3 nucleotides: TGTGCCAGCAGTTACTCGACCAGCGGGAGAACAGATACGCAGTATTTT. Its translation is CASSYSTSGRTDTQYF. The chain links TRBV6-5 to TRBJ2-3; 8 bases are shared with TRBD2. The germline V gene encodes CDR1 MNHEY and CDR2 SVGAGI. Trimming removed 0 bases from V and 3 bases from J; junction bases left unmatched: 5. This CDR3 is 16 amino acids long.

The chain employs TRBV5-1 and TRBJ2-2; 12 bases are shared with TRBD2. Germline lookup yields CDR1 SGHRS and CDR2 YFSETQ. This CDR3 has 19 residues. With 5 bases clipped from V and 3 bases from J, the junction kept 14 bases outside the gene matches. This CDR3 reads CASRGEGASGGAHTGELFF. The CDR3 DNA follows: TGCGCCAGCAGAGGTGAAGGAGCTAGCGGGGGGGCTCACACCGGGGAGCTGTTTTTT.

The CDR3 DNA is TGTGCCAGCTCACCCAGCAGGTCCTTGGGCGAGCAGTACTTC. Its protein product is CASSPSRSLGEQYF. This sequence joins TRBV18 and TRBJ2-7; D gene ambiguous. In germline, CDR1 is KGHSH, CDR2 LQKENI. The CDR3 sequence is 14 residues long. V was cut by 3 bases and J by 6 bases, with 15 bases left in between.

The V call is TRBV5-1, the J call TRBJ2-3; the match to TRBD2 covers 8 bases. The V gene end was trimmed by 0 bases and the J gene end by 1 base; junction bases not matched to a gene: 4. CDR1 is SGHRS, CDR2 YFSETQ, per germline. This CDR3 is 16 amino acids long. The CDR3 here is CASSLATGGGTDTQYF. CDR3 coding DNA: TGCGCCAGCAGCTTGGCGACGGGAGGGGGCACAGATACGCAGTATTTT.

The J gene is TRBJ2-1, the V gene TRBV29-1; D is unclear. The CDR3 totals 13 residues. Trimming removed 7 bases from V and 4 bases from J, with 14 bases in between. The germline V gene has CDR1 SQVTM and CDR2 ANQGSEA. CDR3 in amino acids: CSDHGGEYNEQFF. The CDR3, as DNA: TGCAGCGACCACGGCGGAGAATACAATGAGCAGTTCTTC.

The V call is TRBV18, the J call TRBJ2-2; D is ambiguous. With 3 bases removed from V and 4 bases from J, the gap between germline ends came to 9 bases. Germline V CDR1 and CDR2: KGHSH, LQKENI. This CDR3 is built from 14 residues. CDR3 bases: TGTGCCAGCTCACCCCCGACGGGCACCGGGGAGCTGTTTTTT. This gives the protein CASSPPTGTGELFF.

The chain employs TRBV24-1 and TRBJ2-1; D is uncertain. The V gene's germline CDR1 is KGHDR and CDR2 SFDVKD. The CDR3 covers 14 residues. Trimming left V 3 bases short and J 8 bases short, with 13 bases between. The CDR3 here is CATSDPAPTYEQFF. Written as DNA, the CDR3 is TGTGCCACCAGTGATCCCGCACCTACTTATGAGCAGTTCTTC.

This chain joins TRBV30 and TRBJ2-1, with 11 bases fitting TRBD2. Unmatched junction bases numbered 4, after V lost 2 bases and J lost 7 bases. The CDR3 is 14 residues long. The germline gives CDR1 GTSNPN, CDR2 SVGIG (reference sequence). DNA of the CDR3: TGTGCCTGGAGTCCCCTAGCGGGAGGAAATGAGCAGTTCTTC. It yields the protein CAWSPLAGGNEQFF. Full variable domain (rest looked up from reference TRBV30 and TRBJ2-1): SQTIHQWPATLVQPVGSPLSLECTVEGTSNPNLYWYRQAAGRGLQLLFYSVGIGQISSEVPQNLSASRPQDRQFILSSKKLLLSDSGFYLCAWSPLAGGNEQFFGPGTRLTVL.